Shown below are 11 T cell receptor beta chains from a single sample sequenced in a study of shared clonotypes between healthy human individuals (dated by TCRdb to 2020 to 2021). The method behind the library was the immunoSEQ multiplex PCR assay. TCRdb took this table from immuneACCESS and kept in-frame rearrangements with V and J called. Such tables lack part of the clones; where checked against another copy, unresolved V genes explain under half of the gap, and the rest is unexplained. The sample table contains approximately 720,000 clones; only one count was recorded for just over 90% of them. In total, the top ten clones hold about 24% of the sample. CD8 naive samples were CD45RO-negative cells positively selected for CCR7, giving a CD45RA+CCR7+ population that excluded TemRA cells. The source material was naive CD8+ T cells sorted from blood. The cell subset or site label for this specimen denotes: CD45RA+CCR7+. Every receptor here comes from a man aged 30 to 39 in good health.

The chain uses TRBV5-6 and TRBJ2-2; D possibly corresponds to TRBD1 (6 bases). V dropped 0 bases and J dropped 6 bases, with 18 bases sitting between them. CDR1 is SGHDT and CDR2 is YYEEEE in the germline V gene. This CDR3 region has 17 residues. CDR3 loop: CASSLGDIVIDAGELFF. For the CDR3, the DNA is TGTGCCAGCAGCTTGGGGGACATCGTAATAGATGCCGGGGAGCTGTTTTTT.

This chain uses TRBV6-1 with TRBJ2-7; D remains ambiguous. Germline CDR1 MNHNS, CDR2 SASEGT. The V end lost 6 bases, the J end lost 6 bases, and 12 bases lay between the germline ends. This CDR3 has 12 amino acids. The CDR3 is CASSTPLREQYF. CDR3 DNA sequence: TGTGCCAGCAGCACGCCCCTCCGCGAGCAGTACTTC.

V gene TRBV6-6 combines with J gene TRBJ2-2; 12 bases map to TRBD2. The CDR3 has 16 residues. Trimming at V came to 5 bases and at J to 6 bases, leaving 7 bases not matched to a gene. In germline, CDR1 is MNHNY, CDR2 SVGAGI (reference sequence). This CDR3 is CASSLTSGRISGELFF. The CDR3 nucleotides are TGTGCCAGCAGTCTGACTAGCGGGAGAATTTCCGGGGAGCTGTTTTTT.

The chain is built from TRBV6-6 and TRBJ2-2; tentatively, D is TRBD1 or TRBD2 (7 bases each). Trimming took off 5 bases at V and 5 bases at J, with 15 bases between the two ends. Germline-derived CDR1 and CDR2 are MNHNY and SVGAGI (reference sequence). CDR3 length: 15 amino acids. The CDR3 loop is CASSQDREGTGELFF. The CDR3 nucleotides are TGTGCCAGCAGTCAAGACAGGGAGGGAACCGGGGAGCTGTTTTTT.

This chain joins TRBV10-1 and TRBJ2-7; D gene unclear. The CDR3 extends over 14 amino acids. Germline CDR1 reads WNHNN; CDR2 reads SYGVQD (reference sequence). V dropped 3 bases and J dropped 2 bases, with 11 bases sitting between them. The CDR3 loop is CASSDAQPPYEQYF. The CDR3 DNA follows: TGCGCCAGCAGTGACGCCCAACCGCCCTACGAGCAGTACTTC.

CDR3 DNA: TGTGCCTGGTCCACGGGGGTTATCGAGCAGTACTTC. Protein: CAWSTGVIEQYF. This sequence joins TRBV30 and TRBJ2-7, with D possibly TRBD2 on 6 matching bases. From germline, CDR1 is GTSNPN and CDR2 SVGIG (reference sequence). The CDR3 covers 12 residues. Trimming left V 5 bases short and J 6 bases short, with 14 bases between.

The V gene is TRBV5-5, the J gene TRBJ2-3; D ambiguous. CDR3 length: 11 amino acids. V was pared by 4 bases and J by 2 bases, with 2 bases between. The V gene's germline CDR1 is SGHKS and CDR2 YYEKEE (reference sequence). Written as DNA, the CDR3 is TGTGCCAGCAGCAACACAGATACGCAGTATTTT. Translation: CASSNTDTQYF.

This sequence joins TRBV5-1 and TRBJ2-7; possibly TRBD1 for D (6 bases). CDR3 length equals 14 residues. V was cut by 4 bases and J by 4 bases, with 15 bases left in between. Germline CDR1 is SGHRS and CDR2 is YFSETQ. CDR3 DNA sequence: TGCGCCAGCAGCCCCGGGCAGGGGAGTTACGAGCAGTACTTC. Its translation: CASSPGQGSYEQYF. Combining the CDR3 with reference TRBV5-1 and TRBJ2-7 gives the whole variable domain KAGVTQTPRYLIKTRGQQVTLSCSPISGHRSVSWYQQTPGQGLQFLFEYFSETQRNKGNFPGRFSGRQFSNSRSEMNVSTLELGDSALYLCASSPGQGSYEQYFGPGTRLTVT.

The chain joins TRBV7-3 to TRBJ2-1; 11 bases are shared with TRBD2. Germline CDR1 is SGHTA and CDR2 is FQGTGA. The CDR3 length is 20 residues. After removal of 1 base from V and 0 bases from J, the junction contained 11 bases not matched to a gene. The CDR3 sequence is CASSLRPGTSGLSSYNEQFF. The CDR3 DNA reads as TGTGCCAGCAGCTTAAGACCTGGGACTAGCGGCCTTAGCTCCTACAATGAGCAGTTCTTC.

The chain combines TRBV19 with TRBJ1-2; 10 nucleotides line up with TRBD1. The CDR3 spans 18 residues. Trimming removed 7 bases from V and 0 bases from J; junction bases left unmatched: 14. Germline V gene lookup returns CDR1 LNHDA and CDR2 SQIVND (reference sequence). CDR3 in amino acids: CASIESGTGAIANYGYTF. The DNA for the CDR3 is TGTGCCAGTATCGAGTCGGGGACAGGGGCGATAGCTAACTATGGCTACACCTTC.

The chain combines TRBV5-8 with TRBJ1-1, with D perhaps matching TRBD1 (5 bases). Germline V gene data show CDR1 as SGHTS and CDR2 as YDEGEE. V dropped 0 bases and J dropped 8 bases, with 17 bases sitting between them. The length of the CDR3 is 15 residues. The CDR3 DNA is TGTGCCAGCAGCTTGGATCAGGGACCTCAATGGGAAGCTTTCTTT. Amino acids: CASSLDQGPQWEAFF.